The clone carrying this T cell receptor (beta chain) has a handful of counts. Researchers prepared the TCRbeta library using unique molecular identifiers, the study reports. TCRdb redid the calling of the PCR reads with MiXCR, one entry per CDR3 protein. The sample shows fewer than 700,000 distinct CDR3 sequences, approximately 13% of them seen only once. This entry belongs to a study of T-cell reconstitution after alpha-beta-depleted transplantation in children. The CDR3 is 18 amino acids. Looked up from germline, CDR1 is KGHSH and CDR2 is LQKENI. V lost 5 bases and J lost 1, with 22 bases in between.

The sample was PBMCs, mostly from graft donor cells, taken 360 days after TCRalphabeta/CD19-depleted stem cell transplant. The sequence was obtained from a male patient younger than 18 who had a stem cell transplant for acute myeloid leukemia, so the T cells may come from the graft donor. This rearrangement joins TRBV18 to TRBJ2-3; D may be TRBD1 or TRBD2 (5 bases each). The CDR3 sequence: CASSWFSAGRGGTDTQYF. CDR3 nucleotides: TGTGCCAGCTCATGGTTCTCCGCAGGTCGAGGGGGCACAGATACGCAGTATTTT.